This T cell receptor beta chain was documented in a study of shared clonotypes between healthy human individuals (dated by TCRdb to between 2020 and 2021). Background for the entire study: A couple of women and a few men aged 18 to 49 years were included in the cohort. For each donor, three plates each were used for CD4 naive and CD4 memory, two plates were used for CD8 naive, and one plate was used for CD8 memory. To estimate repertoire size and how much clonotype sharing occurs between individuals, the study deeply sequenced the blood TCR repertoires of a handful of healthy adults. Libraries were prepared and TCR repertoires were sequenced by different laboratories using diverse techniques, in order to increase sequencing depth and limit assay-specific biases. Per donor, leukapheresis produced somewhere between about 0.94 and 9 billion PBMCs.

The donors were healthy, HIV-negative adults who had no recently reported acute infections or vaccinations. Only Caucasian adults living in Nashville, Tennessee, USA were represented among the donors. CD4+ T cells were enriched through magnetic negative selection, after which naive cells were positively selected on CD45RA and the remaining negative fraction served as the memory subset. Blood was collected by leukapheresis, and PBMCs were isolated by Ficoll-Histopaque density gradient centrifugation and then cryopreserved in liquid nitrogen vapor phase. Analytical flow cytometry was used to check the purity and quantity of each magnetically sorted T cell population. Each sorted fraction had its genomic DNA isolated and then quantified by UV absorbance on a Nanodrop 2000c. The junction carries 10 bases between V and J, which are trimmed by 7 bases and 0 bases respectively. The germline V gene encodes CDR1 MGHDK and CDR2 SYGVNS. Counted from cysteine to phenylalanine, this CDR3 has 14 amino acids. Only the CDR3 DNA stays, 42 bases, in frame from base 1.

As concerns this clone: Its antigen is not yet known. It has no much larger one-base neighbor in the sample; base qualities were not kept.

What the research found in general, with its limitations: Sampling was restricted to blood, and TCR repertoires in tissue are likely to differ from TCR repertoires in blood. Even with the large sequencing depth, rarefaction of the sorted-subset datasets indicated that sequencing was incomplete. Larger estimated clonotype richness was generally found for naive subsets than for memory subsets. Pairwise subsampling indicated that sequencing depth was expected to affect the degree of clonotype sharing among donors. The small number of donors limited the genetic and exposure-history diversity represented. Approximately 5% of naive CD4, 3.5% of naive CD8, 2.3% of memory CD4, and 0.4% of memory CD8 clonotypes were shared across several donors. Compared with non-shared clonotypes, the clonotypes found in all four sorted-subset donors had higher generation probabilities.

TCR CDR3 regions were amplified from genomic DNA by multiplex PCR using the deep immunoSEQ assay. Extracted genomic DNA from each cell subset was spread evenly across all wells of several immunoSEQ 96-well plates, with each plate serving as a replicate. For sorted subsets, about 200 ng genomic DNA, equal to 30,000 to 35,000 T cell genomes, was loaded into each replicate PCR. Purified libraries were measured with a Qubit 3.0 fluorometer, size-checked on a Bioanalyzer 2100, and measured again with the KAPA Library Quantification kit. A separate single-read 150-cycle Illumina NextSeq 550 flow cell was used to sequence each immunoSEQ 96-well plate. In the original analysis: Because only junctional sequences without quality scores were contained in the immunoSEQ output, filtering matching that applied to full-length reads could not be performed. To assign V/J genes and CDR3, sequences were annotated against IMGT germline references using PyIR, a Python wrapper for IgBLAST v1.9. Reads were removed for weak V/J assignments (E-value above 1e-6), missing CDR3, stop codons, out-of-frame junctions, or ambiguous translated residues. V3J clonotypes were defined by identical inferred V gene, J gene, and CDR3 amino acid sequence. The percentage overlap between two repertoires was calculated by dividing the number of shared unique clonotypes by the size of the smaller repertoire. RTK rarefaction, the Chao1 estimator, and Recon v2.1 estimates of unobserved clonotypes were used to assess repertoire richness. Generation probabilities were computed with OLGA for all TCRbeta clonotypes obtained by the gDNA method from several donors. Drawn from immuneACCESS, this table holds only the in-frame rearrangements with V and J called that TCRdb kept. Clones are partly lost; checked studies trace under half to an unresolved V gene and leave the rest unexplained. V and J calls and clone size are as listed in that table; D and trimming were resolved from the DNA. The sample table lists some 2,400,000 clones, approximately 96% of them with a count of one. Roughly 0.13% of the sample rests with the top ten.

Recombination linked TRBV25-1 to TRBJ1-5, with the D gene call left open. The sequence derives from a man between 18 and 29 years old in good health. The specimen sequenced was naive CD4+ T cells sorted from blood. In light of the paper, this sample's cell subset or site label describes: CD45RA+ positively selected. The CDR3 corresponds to CASMGDNSNQPQHF. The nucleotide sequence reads TGTGCCAGCATGGGAGATAATAGCAATCAGCCCCAGCATTTT.